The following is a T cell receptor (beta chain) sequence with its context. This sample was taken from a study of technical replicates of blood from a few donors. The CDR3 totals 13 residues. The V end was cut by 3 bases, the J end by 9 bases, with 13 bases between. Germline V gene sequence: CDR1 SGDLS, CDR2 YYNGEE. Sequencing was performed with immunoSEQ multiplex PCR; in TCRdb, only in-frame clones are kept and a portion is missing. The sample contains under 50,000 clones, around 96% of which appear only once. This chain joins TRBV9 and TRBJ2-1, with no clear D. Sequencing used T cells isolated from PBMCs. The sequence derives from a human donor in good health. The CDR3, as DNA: TGTGCCAGCAGCGATCAACTACCGAGTGAGCAGTTCTTC. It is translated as CASSDQLPSEQFF.